This T cell receptor (beta chain) is drawn from a study of shared clonotypes between healthy human individuals (dated by TCRdb to about 2020). For the study in its entirety: A few men and two women, aged 18 to 49 years, made up the cohort. The study deeply sequenced blood TCR repertoires of about 5 healthy adults to estimate repertoire size and the extent of clonotype sharing between individuals. Each donor's leukapheresis produced roughly between about 0.8 and 10 billion PBMCs. For each donor, CD4 naive and CD4 memory were each run on three plates, CD8 naive on two plates, and CD8 memory on one plate. Different laboratories and diverse techniques were used to prepare libraries and sequence TCR repertoires, to increase sequencing depth and limit assay-specific biases.

Using the deep immunoSEQ assay, multiplex PCR amplified TCR CDR3 regions from genomic DNA. For each cell subset, the extracted genomic DNA was distributed evenly across all wells of several immunoSEQ 96-well plates, and each plate served as one replicate. For sorted subsets, about 210 ng of genomic DNA, equivalent to 25,000 to 35,000 T cell genomes, went into each replicate PCR. The purified libraries were quantified using a Qubit 3.0 fluorometer, sized with a Bioanalyzer 2100, and then quantified again using the KAPA Library Quantification kit. Every immunoSEQ 96-well plate was sequenced on a dedicated single-read 150-cycle Illumina NextSeq 550 flow cell. Per the source publication's procedure: Because only junctional sequences without quality scores were contained in the immunoSEQ output, filtering matching that applied to full-length reads could not be performed. To assign V/J genes and CDR3, sequences were annotated against IMGT germline references using PyIR, a Python wrapper for IgBLAST v1.9. Reads were filtered out if the reads had weak V/J assignments (E-value above 1e-6), no CDR3, stop codons, out-of-frame junctions, or ambiguous translated residues. V3J clonotypes were defined as sequences sharing the same inferred V gene, J gene, and CDR3 amino acid sequence. Percentage overlap between repertoires was computed as shared unique clonotypes divided by the size of the smaller repertoire. Repertoire richness was assessed with RTK rarefaction, the Chao1 estimator, and Recon v2.1 estimates of unobserved clonotypes. For all TCRbeta clonotypes obtained by the gDNA method from a handful of donors, generation probabilities were computed with OLGA. This immuneACCESS table, as held by TCRdb, lists in-frame sequences with V and J called but not all clones. Of the missing ones, under half trace to an unresolved V gene in checked studies; the others have no known cause. The V and J calls and the clone size are those of that table, but D and trimming were determined from the DNA. For this sample there are about 750,000 clones; 92% appear just once. The top ten hold around 24% of the sample.

CD8 naive samples were obtained by positive selection for CCR7 among CD45RO-negative cells, yielding a CD45RA+CCR7+ population from which TemRA cells were excluded. Donors were healthy HIV-negative adults with no recently reported acute infections or vaccinations. Every donor was a Caucasian adult living in Nashville, Tennessee, USA. Blood was collected by leukapheresis, and PBMCs were isolated by Ficoll-Histopaque density gradient centrifugation and then cryopreserved in liquid nitrogen vapor phase. Analytical flow cytometry was used to check the purity and quantity of each magnetically sorted T cell population. From each sorted fraction, genomic DNA was isolated and quantified by UV absorbance on a Nanodrop 2000c. The paper's findings and limits, for the study overall: Sampling was restricted to blood, and TCR repertoires in tissues likely differ from the TCR repertoires found in blood. Across four donors, approximately 5% of naive CD4, over 3% of naive CD8, 2% to 2.5% of memory CD4, and approximately 0.42% of memory CD8 clonotypes were shared. Incomplete sequencing was indicated by rarefaction of sorted-subset datasets, despite the large sequencing depth. Because the study included only a small number of donors, the genetic and exposure-history diversity represented was limited. Naive subsets generally had larger estimated clonotype richness than memory subsets did. Pairwise subsampling led to the expectation that sequencing depth would affect the degree of clonotype sharing among donors. Clonotypes shared by all four sorted-subset donors showed higher generation probabilities than non-shared clonotypes.

The germline V gene (reference sequence) gives CDR1 as LNHDA and CDR2 as SQIVND. From the cysteine through the phenylalanine, the CDR3 covers 13 amino acids. Left in the record is the CDR3 DNA by itself, 39 bases read in frame from the first base. V is pared back by 8 bases and J by 5 bases, with 15 bases lying between the germline termini. In the case of this clone: Its specific antigen is unknown. Base quality data are lacking; no much larger clone is found one base away.

The sequence was collected from a man aged 25 to 40 in good health. The material sequenced was naive CD8+ T cells sorted from blood. The cell subset or site label on this specimen signifies: CD45RA+CCR7+. The sequence links TRBV19 to TRBJ1-2; possibly the D gene is TRBD1, per 5 matching bases. The CDR3 amino acid sequence is: CASYSGGAYGYTF. The nucleotide sequence is TGTGCCAGTTACAGCGGGGGAGCGTATGGCTACACCTTC.